This TCR beta chain was captured by sequencing in a study of cytomegalovirus exposure and HLA in healthy donors. This CDR3 has 15 amino acids. Germline V gene sequence: CDR1 SGHRS, CDR2 YFSETQ. V was pared by 0 bases and J by 2 bases, with 4 bases of the junction left unmatched. The PCR had 60 Vbeta and 13 Jbeta primers. This table comes from immunoSEQ multiplex PCR, and its TCRdb copy is limited to in-frame clones, with some not included. The profile shows 270,000 or so clones, around 90% of them singletons. The rearrangement uses TRBV5-1 and TRBJ2-7; 8 bases fit TRBD1. Sequencing was performed on PBMCs. The source is a girl aged 2 to 9 in good health and CMV-seronegative. The CDR3 nucleotides read TGCGCCAGCAGCTTGGGTGGGGGACAGGCCTACGAGCAGTACTTC. Translated: CASSLGGGQAYEQYF.